The rows below give T cell receptor beta chains drawn from one sample of a study of T cells after somatic rescue of genetic block. The assay was immunoSEQ multiplex PCR, and TCRdb's table has in-frame clones only and misses some. The data contain 50,000 to 60,000 clones, about 96% of them singletons. The sample comprised peripheral blood mononuclear cells (PBMCs). The receptors shown here come from a child younger than two. Each CDR3 is given with its conserved first and last residue. Fields, in order: J gene, clone size, D gene, V gene, CDR3 protein, CDR3 DNA. The D gene is left open where the match is weak. Clone size is not always given. Where it is, it says once, few, many or a class for expanded clones.

>TRBJ2-1|NA|TRBD2|TRBV19
CASSTSGSFSGEQFF
TGTGCCAGTAGTACTAGCGGGAGCTTTTCGGGTGAGCAGTTCTTC
>TRBJ1-1|NA|NA|TRBV25-1
CASSYGTEAFF
TGTGCCAGCAGTTACGGCACTGAAGCTTTCTTT
>TRBJ2-7|NA|TRBD2|TRBV29-1
CSVGAGVHYEQYF
TGCAGCGTTGGAGCGGGAGTTCACTACGAGCAGTACTTC
>TRBJ2-7|NA|TRBD2|TRBV7-2
CASSRTSGRGEQYF
TGTGCCAGCAGCCGGACTAGCGGGAGGGGCGAGCAGTACTTC
>TRBJ1-2|NA|NA|TRBV7-2
CASIKVGSGGYTF
TGTGCCAGCATTAAGGTGGGGTCCGGTGGCTACACCTTC
>TRBJ2-3|NA|TRBD1|TRBV10-3
CAISGTGGSDTQYF
TGTGCCATCAGCGGGACAGGGGGCTCGGATACGCAGTATTTT
>TRBJ2-1|NA|TRBD2|TRBV5-1
CASSFGAGGGDEQFF
TGCGCCAGCAGCTTTGGAGCGGGAGGGGGCGATGAGCAGTTCTTC
>TRBJ2-7|NA|NA|TRBV28
CASSLPGDEQYF
TGTGCCAGCAGTTTACCCGGGGACGAGCAGTACTTC
>TRBJ2-7|NA|NA|TRBV6-5
CASRKGFSSYEQYF
TGTGCCAGCAGGAAGGGATTCAGCTCCTACGAGCAGTACTTC
>TRBJ1-4|NA|NA|TRBV30
CAWRPWFATNEKLFF
TGTGCCTGGAGGCCATGGTTTGCAACTAATGAAAAACTGTTTTTT
>TRBJ2-7|once|TRBD1|TRBV7-2
CASSWTGTGGYEQYF
TGTGCCAGCAGCTGGACCGGGACAGGGGGCTACGAGCAGTACTTC
>TRBJ2-7|NA|NA|TRBV6-6
CASSVGGGPYEQYF
TGTGCCAGCTCCGTGGGGGGGGGCCCCTACGAGCAGTACTTC
>TRBJ1-5|NA|NA|TRBV6-5
CASSEGQPQHF
TGTGCCAGCAGTGAAGGTCAGCCCCAGCATTTT
>TRBJ1-1|once|NA|TRBV19
CASSRTVNTEAFF
TGTGCCAGTAGTAGGACAGTGAACACTGAAGCTTTCTTT
>TRBJ1-5|NA|NA|TRBV5-1
CASSPGHHSNQPQHF
TGCGCCAGCAGCCCGGGACACCATAGCAATCAGCCCCAGCATTTT
>TRBJ1-2|once|TRBD1|TRBV10-3
CAISGGQGGYTF
TGTGCCATCAGTGGTGGACAGGGAGGCTACACCTTC
>TRBJ1-2|NA|NA|TRBV19
CASSIDGGHYGYTF
TGTGCCAGTAGTATAGATGGGGGGCACTATGGCTACACCTTC
>TRBJ2-5|NA|NA|TRBV5-1
CASSLGGGETQYF
TGCGCCAGCAGCTTGGGTGGGGGAGAGACCCAGTACTTC
>TRBJ2-2|NA|NA|TRBV18
CASSPHSAGGELFF
TGTGCCAGCTCACCACACAGCGCCGGCGGGGAGCTGTTTTTT
>TRBJ1-2|NA|TRBD1|TRBV15
CATSRDQGRQGYGYTF
TGTGCCACCAGCAGAGATCAGGGGCGACAGGGCTATGGCTACACCTTC
>TRBJ1-1|few|NA|TRBV25-1
CASSVNTEAFF
TGTGCCAGCAGCGTAAACACTGAAGCTTTCTTT
>TRBJ2-1|NA|NA|TRBV11-1
CASSSSGTTYNEQFF
TGTGCCAGCAGCTCTTCGGGGACCACCTACAATGAGCAGTTCTTC
>TRBJ2-3|NA|NA|TRBV7-6
CASSLGGLRTDTQYF
TGTGCCAGCAGCTTAGGGGGGTTACGCACAGATACGCAGTATTTT
>TRBJ2-2|NA|TRBD2|TRBV6-1
CASSGGLVNTGELFF
TGTGCCAGCAGTGGGGGACTAGTTAACACCGGGGAGCTGTTTTTT